The 30 T cell receptor beta chains presented below share a single source sample, sequenced in a study of blood T cell repertoires in COVID-19. Some clones are missing from TCRdb's copy, which holds only in-frame ones; the method was immunoSEQ multiplex PCR. This sample has 250,000 or so clones, with 84% found just once. Sequencing was done on a sample of peripheral blood. These receptors were obtained from a woman aged 40 to 50 who had recovered from COVID-19.

This clone has a single count. The CDR3 sequence is CASSPGQDYEQYF. In DNA form, the CDR3 reads TGTGCCAGCAGCCCTGGACAGGACTACGAGCAGTACTTC. V usage is TRBV4-2 and J usage is TRBJ2-7; 7 bases are shared with TRBD1. The CDR3 length is 13 residues. V dropped 4 bases and J dropped 3; count of bases not matched to a gene: 3. The germline V gene has CDR1 LGHNA and CDR2 YNFKEQ.

The rearrangement joins TRBV10-3 to TRBJ2-2; tentative D call: TRBD2 (5 bases). V was cut by 5 bases and J by 3 bases, with 16 bases left in between. This CDR3 is 16 amino acids long. The V gene's germline CDR1 is ENHRY and CDR2 SYGVKD. CDR3 sequence reads: CAISRRREGYTGELFF. The DNA of the CDR3 is TGTGCCATCAGTAGACGACGAGAGGGTTACACCGGGGAGCTGTTTTTT.

This clone was seen just once. CDR3 amino acids: CASTRGQGSTEAFF. In nucleotides, the CDR3 is TGTGCCAGCACCAGGGGACAGGGAAGCACTGAAGCTTTCTTT. The gene calls are TRBV6-5 and TRBJ1-1, with TRBD1 identical over 9 bases. The germline V gene encodes CDR1 MNHEY and CDR2 SVGAGI. There are 14 residues in the CDR3. J lost 4 bases, V lost 7 bases, and 7 bases had no gene match.

The rearrangement joins TRBV18 to TRBJ1-2; TRBD1 agrees at 7 bases. The CDR3 contains 13 residues. J gave up 8 bases and V 6 bases, and 9 bases lay outside the gene matches. Germline V CDR1 and CDR2: KGHSH, LQKENI. The CDR3: CASSPGGKYGYTF. In DNA, the CDR3 is TGTGCCAGCTCCCCAGGGGGGAAATACGGCTACACCTTC.

V gene TRBV11-2 combines with J gene TRBJ1-1; TRBD1 might be the D (6 bases). The CDR3 has 14 residues. V was cut by 3 bases and J by 4 bases, with 12 bases left in between. Germline V gene sequence: CDR1 SGHAT, CDR2 FQNNGV. The CDR3 DNA follows: TGTGCCAGCAGCTTCAACAGGGTTCCCACTGAAGCTTTCTTT. Its protein product is CASSFNRVPTEAFF.

J is TRBJ2-3 and V is TRBV24-1, with 8 bases identical to TRBD2. The CDR3 is made up of 16 amino acids. Losses at the gene ends were 4 bases for V and 3 bases for J; bases not matched to a gene: 8. Germline CDR1 and CDR2: KGHDR and SFDVKD. The CDR3 DNA is TGTGCCACCAGTGACTCAAGCGGGGGCGTGACAGATACGCAGTATTTT. Amino acid sequence: CATSDSSGGVTDTQYF.

The rearrangement links TRBV19 to TRBJ2-7; D is possibly TRBD1 (7 bases). V lost 7 bases and J 1 base, leaving 17 bases between the germline ends. The germline V gene has CDR1 LNHDA and CDR2 SQIVND (reference sequence). This CDR3 spans 15 amino acids. CDR3 amino acids: CASTPGGTASYEQYF. Written as DNA, the CDR3 is TGTGCCAGTACCCCAGGGGGGACAGCGTCCTACGAGCAGTACTTC.

The chain employs TRBV12-3 or TRBV12-4 and TRBJ2-5; 7 bases line up with TRBD1. The CDR3 has 13 amino acids. V shed 6 bases and J 5 bases; nucleotides not matched to a gene: 6. CDR3 coding DNA: TGTGCCAGCAGAACAGGGGTGTGGGAGACCCAGTACTTC. It encodes CASRTGVWETQYF.

The chain has TRBV28 and TRBJ2-2; 9 bases map to TRBD1. This CDR3 is built from 16 residues. Germline CDR1 reads MDHEN; CDR2 reads SYDVKM. The V and J ends lost 7 bases and 3 bases, in that order; junction bases with no gene match: 9. CDR3 residues: CASKKQGAADTGELFF. The CDR3 DNA sequence: TGTGCCAGCAAGAAACAGGGGGCAGCGGACACCGGGGAGCTGTTTTTT.

This sequence joins TRBV29-1 and TRBJ2-5, with 9 nucleotides matching TRBD1. Trimming at V came to 1 base and at J to 5 bases, leaving 11 bases not matched to a gene. CDR1 is SQVTM, CDR2 ANQGSEA, per germline. This CDR3 comprises 16 residues. The CDR3 here is CSVEGDTAGTGETQYF. CDR3 nucleotide sequence: TGCAGCGTTGAAGGGGATACGGCAGGGACAGGGGAGACCCAGTACTTC.

The chain employs TRBV27 and TRBJ2-7; D ambiguous. The CDR3 has 14 amino acids. Trimming pared 6 bases from V and 0 bases from J, leaving 12 bases between. Germline lookup yields CDR1 MNHEY and CDR2 SMNVEV (reference sequence). The CDR3 bases are TGTGCCAGCAGATCCGTACGGAGCTCCTACGAGCAGTACTTC. It specifies CASRSVRSSYEQYF.

This clone was found once. The V gene is TRBV28, the J gene TRBJ2-1; the D is unclear. The CDR3 is 13 amino acids. Germline-derived CDR1 and CDR2 are MDHEN and SYDVKM. V lost 5 bases to trimming and J lost 0 bases, with 5 bases between them. The CDR3 nucleotides are TGTGCCAGCAGTAAGAGCTCCTACAATGAGCAGTTCTTC. Translating gives CASSKSSYNEQFF.

The V gene is TRBV5-1, the J gene TRBJ1-6; 7 nucleotides align to TRBD1. The CDR3 extends over 18 amino acids. Germline V gene data show CDR1 as SGHRS and CDR2 as YFSETQ. Trimming took 4 bases from V and 0 from J; bases not matched to a gene: 10. The DNA of the CDR3 is TGCGCCAGCAGCACATCACGGACAGGCGGCTCCTATAATTCACCCCTCCACTTT. Protein product: CASSTSRTGGSYNSPLHF.

V is TRBV27 and J is TRBJ2-1, with TRBD1 as a possible D gene (7 bases). Trimming shortened V by 4 bases and J by 8 bases, and 21 bases separated the two germline ends. The CDR3 contains 16 residues. Germline V gives CDR1 MNHEY, CDR2 SMNVEV (reference sequence). CDR3 protein: CASSSLTGARGDEQFF. The CDR3 DNA reads as TGTGCCAGCAGTTCCTTAACAGGGGCTAGGGGGGATGAGCAGTTCTTC.

This chain joins TRBV3-1 (or the pseudogene TRBV3-2) and TRBJ1-4; D gene unclear. Germline V gene lookup returns CDR1 LGHDT and CDR2 YNNKEL (reference sequence). V lost 1 base to trimming and J lost 8 bases, with 14 bases between them. The CDR3 loop spans 15 amino acids. Here the CDR3 DNA reads TGTGCCAGCAGCCAAGTGATCACGTCGGGAGAAAAACTGTTTTTT. Translation: CASSQVITSGEKLFF.

The chain uses TRBV10-3 and TRBJ1-1; D might be TRBD1 (5 bases). Germline V lookup: CDR1 ENHRY, CDR2 SYGVKD. The V end lost 0 bases, the J end lost 1 base, and 12 bases lay between the germline ends. The length of the CDR3 is 16 residues. This chain's CDR3 is CAISESTGGRNTEAFF. CDR3 nucleotides: TGTGCCATCAGTGAGTCTACAGGCGGAAGGAACACTGAAGCTTTCTTT.

This sequence joins TRBV5-6 and TRBJ2-7; weak D call: TRBD1 (6 bases). Trimming took off 1 base at V and 3 bases at J, with 17 bases between the two ends. Looked up from germline, CDR1 is SGHDT and CDR2 is YYEEEE. This CDR3 contains 16 residues. CDR3 DNA: TGTGCCAGCAGCTTGTTTGGGACCGACAGGAACTACGAGCAGTACTTC. Protein sequence: CASSLFGTDRNYEQYF.

The chain joins TRBV2 to TRBJ2-1; D may be TRBD2 (5 bases). Germline values: CDR1 SNHLY, CDR2 FYNNEI. V gave up 10 bases and J gave up 7 bases, with 20 bases separating them. The CDR3 consists of 14 residues. Here the CDR3 reads CATQTGGLSNEQFF. As DNA, the CDR3 is TGTGCCACCCAAACGGGCGGGTTGAGTAATGAGCAGTTCTTC. Filled out from reference TRBV2 and TRBJ2-1, the complete variable domain reads EPEVTQTPSHQVTQMGQEVILRCVPISNHLYFYWYRQILGQKVEFLVSFYNNEISEKSEIFDDQFSVERPDGSNFTLKIRSTKLEDSAMYFCATQTGGLSNEQFFGPGTRLTVL.

The chain recombines TRBV7-9 with TRBJ2-5; 8 bases are shared with TRBD1. The germline CDR1 and CDR2 sequences are SEHNR and FQNEAQ (reference sequence). J gave up 4 bases and V 5 bases, and 9 bases lay outside the gene matches. The CDR3 consists of 15 residues. The CDR3 loop reads CASSIGQGLGETQYF. The CDR3 region has the DNA TGTGCCAGCAGCATCGGACAGGGACTTGGAGAGACCCAGTACTTC.

The V and J genes are TRBV2 and TRBJ1-5; D possibly corresponds to TRBD1 (6 bases). The V gene lost 5 bases and the J gene lost 5 bases, with 10 bases spanning the gap. From germline, CDR1 is SNHLY and CDR2 FYNNEI. The CDR3 is made up of 13 amino acids. The DNA of the CDR3 is TGTGCCAGCAGTAGGGACAACGATCAGCCCCAGCATTTT. Translating it yields CASSRDNDQPQHF.

The chain has TRBV9 and TRBJ1-1, with 7 bases matching TRBD1. The CDR3 sequence is 14 residues long. The germline gives CDR1 SGDLS, CDR2 YYNGEE. V lost 4 bases to trimming and J lost 4 bases; unmatched junction nucleotides: 7. The CDR3 region is CASSRSGQLTEAFF. Here the CDR3 DNA reads TGTGCCAGCAGCAGATCGGGACAGCTCACTGAAGCTTTCTTT.

The chain recombines TRBV3-1 (or the pseudogene TRBV3-2) with TRBJ1-4, with D tentatively TRBD1 (5 bases). Germline V gene sequence: CDR1 LGHDT, CDR2 YNNKEL (reference sequence). The CDR3 loop spans 13 amino acids. Trimming cost V 4 bases and J 5 bases, with 8 bases left between them. The CDR3 nucleotides are TGTGCCAGCAGCCTCGGGGGAAATGAAAAACTGTTTTTT. It codes for CASSLGGNEKLFF.

The CDR3 here is CASSVGSLSYNEQFF. CDR3 nucleotides: TGTGCCAGCAGCGTAGGGAGCCTCTCCTACAATGAGCAGTTCTTC. The chain uses TRBV9 and TRBJ2-1; the D is unclear. The CDR3 covers 15 residues. Germline values: CDR1 SGDLS, CDR2 YYNGEE. The V gene lost 0 bases and the J gene lost 0 bases, with 7 bases spanning the gap.

The V call is TRBV11-2, the J call TRBJ1-2; D ambiguous. Germline CDR1 reads SGHAT; CDR2 reads FQNNGV. Trimming stripped 1 base from V and 3 bases from J, with 9 bases between. The CDR3 contains 14 residues. The CDR3 DNA follows: TGTGCCAGCAGCTTAGGGGCCGGGGACTATGGCTACACCTTC. Its translation: CASSLGAGDYGYTF.

The genes are TRBV7-3 and TRBJ2-1; TRBD1 matches 7 bases. Germline V gives CDR1 SGHTA, CDR2 FQGTGA. This CDR3 contains 17 residues. V lost 4 bases to trimming and J lost 1 base; unmatched junction nucleotides: 10. In DNA form, the CDR3 reads TGTGCCAGCAGCTCAGAACCCGGGACAGATTCCTACAATGAGCAGTTCTTC. Translating gives CASSSEPGTDSYNEQFF.

This chain uses TRBV2 with TRBJ2-1; D perhaps matches TRBD1 (5 bases). Germline V gene sequence: CDR1 SNHLY, CDR2 FYNNEI. The CDR3 length is 14 residues. V shed 1 base and J shed 5 bases, with 9 bases lying between them. The CDR3 region has the DNA TGTGCCAGCAGTGAAGACAGGTCTAACAATGAGCAGTTCTTC. It translates to CASSEDRSNNEQFF.

The chain has TRBV6-5 and TRBJ1-4; D ambiguous. CDR1 and CDR2 from the germline V gene are MNHEY and SVGAGI. The CDR3 sequence is 13 residues long. Trimming cost V 2 bases and J 8 bases, with 9 bases left between them. In nucleotides, the CDR3 is TGTGCCAGCAGTTACGACGGAGGGGAAAAACTGTTTTTT. Its protein product is CASSYDGGEKLFF.

J is TRBJ1-6 and V is TRBV18, with D unresolved. Germline V lookup: CDR1 KGHSH, CDR2 LQKENI. There are 15 residues in the CDR3. V lost 3 bases, J lost 8 bases, and 14 bases lay in between. CDR3 region: CASSPDTGNDSPLHF. The CDR3 region has the DNA TGTGCCAGCTCACCCGACACGGGGAACGATTCACCCCTCCACTTT.

The genes are TRBV7-9 and TRBJ2-3; no definite D call. Trimming pared 5 bases from V and 6 bases from J, leaving 12 bases between. The CDR3 loop spans 13 amino acids. Germline lookup yields CDR1 SEHNR and CDR2 FQNEAQ (reference sequence). The CDR3 reads CASSPPLHDTQYF. The CDR3 DNA sequence: TGTGCCAGCAGCCCGCCACTTCATGATACGCAGTATTTT.

The chain links TRBV5-4 to TRBJ2-2; TRBD2 aligns across 7 bases. The germline gives CDR1 SGHNT, CDR2 YYREEE (reference sequence). The CDR3 has 15 amino acids. The V gene end was trimmed by 3 bases and the J gene end by 5 bases; junction bases not matched to a gene: 7. In nucleotides, the CDR3 is TGTGCCAGCAGCTCGGAGGTGGGGGGGACCGGGGAGCTGTTTTTT. It specifies CASSSEVGGTGELFF.